Described below is a single TCR beta chain sequence and its context. Participants' reported clinical history set cohort assignment. Only in-frame clones appear in the TCRdb table, and some are missing; sequencing was by immunoSEQ multiplex PCR. The sample carries 390,000 or so clones, under 85% recorded once. This sample stems from a study of blood T cell repertoires in COVID-19. The sequencing sample was made of PBMCs or T cells enriched from blood (not recorded which). The TCR sequence derives from a woman aged 45 to 65 who had recovered from COVID-19.

The CDR3 protein is CASSSTGGGQPQHF. As DNA, the CDR3 is TGTGCCAGCAGCTCGACAGGGGGAGGTCAGCCCCAGCATTTT. The chain joins TRBV7-9 to TRBJ1-5; 9 bases match TRBD1. There are 14 residues in the CDR3. Per the germline V gene, CDR1 is SEHNR and CDR2 is FQNEAQ (reference sequence). J gave up 6 bases and V 4 bases, and 4 bases lay outside the gene matches.